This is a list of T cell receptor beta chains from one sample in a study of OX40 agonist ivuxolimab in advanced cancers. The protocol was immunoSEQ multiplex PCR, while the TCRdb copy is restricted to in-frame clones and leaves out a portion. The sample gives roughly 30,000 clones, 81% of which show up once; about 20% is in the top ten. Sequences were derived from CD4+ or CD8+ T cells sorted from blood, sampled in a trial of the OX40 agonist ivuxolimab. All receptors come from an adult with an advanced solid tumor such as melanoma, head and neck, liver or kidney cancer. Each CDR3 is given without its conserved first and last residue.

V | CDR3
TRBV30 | AWSKKASNTEAF
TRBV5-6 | ATLAGASSYNEQF
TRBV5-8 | ASSLAMGQRLATEQY
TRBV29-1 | SVSHGFLGNQPQH
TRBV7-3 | ASSPPGSVFGEQY
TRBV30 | AWSSWGVGEQY
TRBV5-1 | ASSGGRNNEKLF
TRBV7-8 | ASSANQVIKTYEQY
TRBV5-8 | ASSQAGGSYNEQF
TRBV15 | ATSRDRSGVSTDTQY
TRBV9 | ASSPRLQDSPLH
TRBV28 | ASTNRGAGDTEAF
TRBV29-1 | SGGQDRNYGYT
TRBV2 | ASRGVTLVEQF
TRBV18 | ASSFLSRNEQF
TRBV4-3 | ASSQGQSYGYT
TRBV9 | ASSPTIRDSRDTQY
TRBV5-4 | ASSLWRNTQY
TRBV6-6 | ASRQGGSSYEQY
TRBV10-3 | AISDGQGGKLF
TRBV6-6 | ARAPEYEQY
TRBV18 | ASSPSKWGGGADTQY
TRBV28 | ASSFYNRRNTEAF
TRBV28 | ASSFFGGLLYSPLH
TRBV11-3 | ASRDSDTGELF
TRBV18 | ASSSTGENQPQH
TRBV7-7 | ASSLSLAGGYNEQF
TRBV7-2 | ASSNRTGYNSPLH
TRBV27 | ASSQRGGAEAF
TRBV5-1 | ASSRLASTYNEQF
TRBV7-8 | ASSLLVTGGAGEKLF
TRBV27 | ASNTSGTGGDGYT
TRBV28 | ASSFLGTGASLEQY
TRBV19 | ASSYDGWEQY
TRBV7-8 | ASSLTTWDTQY
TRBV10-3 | ATQGGADTQY
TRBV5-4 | ASSLDPHTEAF
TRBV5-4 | ASSLDRDNEKLF
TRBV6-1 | ASSGRGINQPQH
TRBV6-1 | ASSAGTDYGYT
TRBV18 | ASSLSEQY
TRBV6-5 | ASSFQERYGYT
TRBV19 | ASMGGAPAF
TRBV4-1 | ASSPPLGGGAGFEQY
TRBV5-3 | ASSAEQGYYGYT
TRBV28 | ASSSGTANRYEQY
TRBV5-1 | ASSLVSDTQY
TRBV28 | ASSLGREQY
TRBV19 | ASTTRPGQGNTEAF
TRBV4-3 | ASSQDEWVWRNTEAF
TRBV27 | ASSFRGGFEKLF
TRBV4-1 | ASSLRGGSLEKLF
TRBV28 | ASSLGGEGGTEQY
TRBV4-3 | ASSPEKGARETQY
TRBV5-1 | ASSPGTSARADTQY
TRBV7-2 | ASSPRARYGYT
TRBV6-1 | ASSAWTGRNQPQH